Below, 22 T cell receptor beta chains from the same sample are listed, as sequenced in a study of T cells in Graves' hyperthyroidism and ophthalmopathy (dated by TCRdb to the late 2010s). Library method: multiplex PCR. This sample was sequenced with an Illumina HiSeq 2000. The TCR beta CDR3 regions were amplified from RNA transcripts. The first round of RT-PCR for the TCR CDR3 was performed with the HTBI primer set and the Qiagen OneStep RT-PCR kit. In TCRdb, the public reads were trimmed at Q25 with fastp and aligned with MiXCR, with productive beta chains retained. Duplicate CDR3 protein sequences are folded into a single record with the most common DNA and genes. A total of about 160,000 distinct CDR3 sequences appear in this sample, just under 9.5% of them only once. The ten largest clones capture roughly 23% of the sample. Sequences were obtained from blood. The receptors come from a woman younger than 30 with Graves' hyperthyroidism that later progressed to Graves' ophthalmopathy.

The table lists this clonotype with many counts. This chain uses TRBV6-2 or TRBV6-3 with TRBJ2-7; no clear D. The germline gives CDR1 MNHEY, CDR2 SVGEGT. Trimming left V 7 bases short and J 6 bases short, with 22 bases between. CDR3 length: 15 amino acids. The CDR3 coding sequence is TGTGCCAGCACCCTGTCCTCAATTCGACGGGCCGAGCAGTACTTC. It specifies CASTLSSIRRAEQYF.

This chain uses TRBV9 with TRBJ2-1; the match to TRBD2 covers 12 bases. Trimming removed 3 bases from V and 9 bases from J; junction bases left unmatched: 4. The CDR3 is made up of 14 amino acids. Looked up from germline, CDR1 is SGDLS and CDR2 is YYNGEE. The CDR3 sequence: CASSAGLAGSEQFF. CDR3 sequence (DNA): TGTGCCAGCAGCGCAGGACTAGCGGGAAGTGAGCAGTTCTTC.

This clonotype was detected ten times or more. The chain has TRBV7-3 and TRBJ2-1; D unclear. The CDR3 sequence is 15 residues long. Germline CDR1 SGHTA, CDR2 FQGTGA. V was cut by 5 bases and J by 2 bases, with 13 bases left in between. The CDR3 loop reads CASSQESGPYNEQFF. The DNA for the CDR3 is TGTGCCAGCAGCCAAGAGTCAGGACCCTACAATGAGCAGTTCTTC.

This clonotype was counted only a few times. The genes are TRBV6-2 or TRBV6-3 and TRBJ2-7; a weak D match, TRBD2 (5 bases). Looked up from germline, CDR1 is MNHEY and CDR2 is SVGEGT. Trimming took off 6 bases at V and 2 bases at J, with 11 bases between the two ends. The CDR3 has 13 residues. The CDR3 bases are TGTGCCAGCAGGGGAAACGGGGCCTACGAGCAGTACTTC. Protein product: CASRGNGAYEQYF.

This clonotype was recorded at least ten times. The CDR3, as DNA: TGTGCCAGCAGTCCGGACCCACAGGGGACCGGGGAGCTGTTTTTT. Protein sequence: CASSPDPQGTGELFF. The chain couples TRBV28 to TRBJ2-2, with 7 bases that match TRBD1. Trimming removed 5 bases from V and 5 bases from J; junction bases left unmatched: 8. The CDR3 is 15 amino acids. CDR1 is MDHEN and CDR2 is SYDVKM in the germline V gene.

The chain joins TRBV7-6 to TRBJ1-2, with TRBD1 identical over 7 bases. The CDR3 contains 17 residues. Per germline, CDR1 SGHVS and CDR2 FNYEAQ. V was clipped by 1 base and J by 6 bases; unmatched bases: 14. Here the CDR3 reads CASSLGGTQGKIDGYTF. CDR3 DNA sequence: TGTGCCAGCAGCTTAGGAGGGACACAGGGGAAGATCGATGGCTACACCTTC.

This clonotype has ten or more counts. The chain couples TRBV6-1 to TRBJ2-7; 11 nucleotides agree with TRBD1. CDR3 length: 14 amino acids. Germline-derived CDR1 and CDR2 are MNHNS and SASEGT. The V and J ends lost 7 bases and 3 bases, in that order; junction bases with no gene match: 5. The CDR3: CASNAGTGGYEQYF. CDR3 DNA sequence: TGTGCCAGCAACGCCGGGACAGGGGGCTACGAGCAGTACTTC.

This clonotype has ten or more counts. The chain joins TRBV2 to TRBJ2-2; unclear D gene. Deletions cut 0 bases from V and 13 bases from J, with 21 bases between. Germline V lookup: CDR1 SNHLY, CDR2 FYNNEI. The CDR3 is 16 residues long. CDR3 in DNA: TGTGCCAGCAGTGAAGCTGAGGCTTTCATGAAAAACTGGCTGTTTTTT. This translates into CASSEAEAFMKNWLFF.

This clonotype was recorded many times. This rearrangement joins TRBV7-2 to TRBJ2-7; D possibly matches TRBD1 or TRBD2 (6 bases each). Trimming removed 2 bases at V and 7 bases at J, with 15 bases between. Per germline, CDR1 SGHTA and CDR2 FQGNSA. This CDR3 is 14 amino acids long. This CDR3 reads CASSLSTGAGEQYF. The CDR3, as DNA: TGTGCCAGCAGCTTAAGTACGGGGGCAGGAGAGCAGTACTTC.

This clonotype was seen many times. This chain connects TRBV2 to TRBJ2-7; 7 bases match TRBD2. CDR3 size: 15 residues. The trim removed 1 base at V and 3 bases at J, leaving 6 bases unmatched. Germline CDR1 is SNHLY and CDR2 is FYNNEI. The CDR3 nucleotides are TGTGCCAGCAGTGAAGTACGTCTAGCGGACTACGAGCAGTACTTC. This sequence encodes CASSEVRLADYEQYF.

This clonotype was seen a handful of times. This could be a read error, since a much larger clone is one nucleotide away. The chain's CDR3 is CSARRSDRGVNEQLF. The CDR3 DNA reads as TGCAGTGCTAGAAGGTCGGACAGGGGAGTGAATGAGCAGCTCTTC. The rearrangement links TRBV20-1 to TRBJ2-1; 9 positions match TRBD1. The CDR3 consists of 15 residues. Germline assignment: CDR1 DFQATT and CDR2 SNEGSKA (reference sequence).

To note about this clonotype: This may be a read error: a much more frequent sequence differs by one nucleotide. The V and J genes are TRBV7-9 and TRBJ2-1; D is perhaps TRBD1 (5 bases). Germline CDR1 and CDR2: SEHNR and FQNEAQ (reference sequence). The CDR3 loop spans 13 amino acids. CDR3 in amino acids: CAGSLAGLNEQFF. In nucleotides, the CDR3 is TGTGCCGGCAGCTTAGCAGGGCTGAATGAGCAGTTCTTC. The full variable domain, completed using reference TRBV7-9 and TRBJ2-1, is DTGVSQNPRHKITKRGQNVTFRCDPISEHNRLYWYRQTLGQGPEFLTYFQNEAQLEKSRLLSDRFSAERPKGSFSTLEIQRTEQGDSAMYLCAGSLAGLNEQFFGPGTRLTVL.

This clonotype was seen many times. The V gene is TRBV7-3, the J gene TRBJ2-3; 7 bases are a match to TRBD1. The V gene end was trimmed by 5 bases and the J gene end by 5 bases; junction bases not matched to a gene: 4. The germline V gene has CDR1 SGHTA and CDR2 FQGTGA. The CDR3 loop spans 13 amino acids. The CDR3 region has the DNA TGTGCCAGCAGCCTTGGGGACAGAGATACGCAGTATTTT. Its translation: CASSLGDRDTQYF. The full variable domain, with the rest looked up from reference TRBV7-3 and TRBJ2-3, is GAGVSQTPSNKVTEKGKYVELRCDPISGHTALYWYRQSLGQGPEFLIYFQGTGAADDSGLPNDRFFAVRPEGSVSTLKIQRTERGDSAVYLCASSLGDRDTQYFGPGTRLTVL.

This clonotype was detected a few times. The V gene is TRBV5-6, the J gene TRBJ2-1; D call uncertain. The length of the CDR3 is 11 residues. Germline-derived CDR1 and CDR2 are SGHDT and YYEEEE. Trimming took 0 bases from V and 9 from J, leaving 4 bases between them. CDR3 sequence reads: CASSLDAEQFF. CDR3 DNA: TGTGCCAGCAGCTTGGACGCTGAGCAGTTCTTC.

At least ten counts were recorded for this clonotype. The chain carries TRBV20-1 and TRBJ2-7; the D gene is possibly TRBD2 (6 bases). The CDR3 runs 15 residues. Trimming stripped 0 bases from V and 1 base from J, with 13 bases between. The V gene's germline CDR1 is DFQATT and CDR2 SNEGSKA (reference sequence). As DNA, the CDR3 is TGCAGTGCTAGAGAGCCCATGGCGGGGTCCTACGAGCAGTACTTC. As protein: CSAREPMAGSYEQYF.

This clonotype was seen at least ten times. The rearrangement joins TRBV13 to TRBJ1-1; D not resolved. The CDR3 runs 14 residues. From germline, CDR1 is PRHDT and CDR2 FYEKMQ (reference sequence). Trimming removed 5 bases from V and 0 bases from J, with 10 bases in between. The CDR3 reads CASSPSEVNTEAFF. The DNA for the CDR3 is TGTGCCAGCAGCCCTTCCGAGGTGAACACTGAAGCTTTCTTT. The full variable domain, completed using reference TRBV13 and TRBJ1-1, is AAGVIQSPRHLIKEKRETATLKCYPIPRHDTVYWYQQGPGQDPQFLISFYEKMQSDKGSIPDRFSAQQFSDYHSELNMSSLELGDSALYFCASSPSEVNTEAFFGQGTRLTVV.

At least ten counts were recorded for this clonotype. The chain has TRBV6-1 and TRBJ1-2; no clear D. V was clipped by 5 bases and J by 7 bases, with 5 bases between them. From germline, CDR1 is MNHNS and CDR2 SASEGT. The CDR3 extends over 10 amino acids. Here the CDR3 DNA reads TGTGCCAGCAGTTTCGGTGGCTACACCTTC. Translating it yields CASSFGGYTF.

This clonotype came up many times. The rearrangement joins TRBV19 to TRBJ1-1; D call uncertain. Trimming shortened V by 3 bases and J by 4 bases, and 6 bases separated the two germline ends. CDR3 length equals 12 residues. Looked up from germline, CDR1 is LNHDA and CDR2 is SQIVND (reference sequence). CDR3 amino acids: CASSMGLTEAFF. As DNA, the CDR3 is TGTGCCAGTAGTATGGGCCTCACTGAAGCTTTCTTT. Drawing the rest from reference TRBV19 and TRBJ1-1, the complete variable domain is DGGITQSPKYLFRKEGQNVTLSCEQNLNHDAMYWYRQDPGQGLRLIYYSQIVNDFQKGDIAEGYSVSREKKESFPLTVTSAQKNPTAFYLCASSMGLTEAFFGQGTRLTVV.

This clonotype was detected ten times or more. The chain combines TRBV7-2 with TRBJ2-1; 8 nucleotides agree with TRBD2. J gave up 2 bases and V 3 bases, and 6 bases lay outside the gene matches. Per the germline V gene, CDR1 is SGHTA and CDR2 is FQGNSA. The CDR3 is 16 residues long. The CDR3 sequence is CASSLAGTRPYNEQFF. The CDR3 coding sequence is TGTGCCAGCAGCTTGGCCGGGACTAGGCCCTACAATGAGCAGTTCTTC.

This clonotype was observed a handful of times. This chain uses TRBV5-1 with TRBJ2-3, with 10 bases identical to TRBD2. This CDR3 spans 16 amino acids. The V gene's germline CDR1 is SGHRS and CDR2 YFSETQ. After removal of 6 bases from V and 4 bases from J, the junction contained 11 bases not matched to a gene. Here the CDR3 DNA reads TGCGCCAGCAACGCGCTAGCGGGAGCGGGGCCAGATACGCAGTATTTT. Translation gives CASNALAGAGPDTQYF.

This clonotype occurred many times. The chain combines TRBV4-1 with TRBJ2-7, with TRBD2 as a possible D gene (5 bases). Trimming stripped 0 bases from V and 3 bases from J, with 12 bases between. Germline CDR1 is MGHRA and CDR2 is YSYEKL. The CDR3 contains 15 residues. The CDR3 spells CASSQEGAGNYEQYF. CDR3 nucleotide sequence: TGCGCCAGCAGCCAAGAGGGTGCCGGGAACTACGAGCAGTACTTC.

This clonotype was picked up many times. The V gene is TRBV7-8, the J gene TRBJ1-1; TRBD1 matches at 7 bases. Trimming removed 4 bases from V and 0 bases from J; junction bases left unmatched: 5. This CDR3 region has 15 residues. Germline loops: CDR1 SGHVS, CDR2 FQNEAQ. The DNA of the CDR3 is TGTGCCAGCAGCTGGGGACAGCCCATGAACACTGAAGCTTTCTTT. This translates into CASSWGQPMNTEAFF.